This T cell receptor (beta chain) is from a study of tumor-infiltrating lymphocytes in primary liver carcinoma. Across the whole study: Samples yielded about 3.65 to 7.5 million productive TCRbeta reads, similar across tissue types.

Unsorted bulk tissue of about 18-32 mg yielded co-extracted RNA and DNA. All tumor samples contained more than 75% viable tumor cells. In germline, CDR1 is LGHNA, CDR2 YSLEER. The CDR3 runs to 18 residues. To note about this clonotype: A read error may account for a junction end that differs from germline.

A primer matching the constant region was used to make TCR beta cDNA from approximately 0.45 ug of total RNA. Construction of TCR beta libraries relied on three successive nested multiplex PCR rounds employing slightly modified ARM-PCR. The first two PCR rounds used TRBV1-TRBV30 forward primers with a C-beta reverse primer, 10 to 11 cycles each. TCRdb re-called the multiplex PCR reads with MiXCR, one entry per CDR3 protein. The repertoire holds 45,000 or so distinct CDR3 sequences, approximately 70% seen once, with about a fifth in the top ten. The chain joins TRBV4-3 to TRBJ2-2; TRBD2 matches at 11 bases. This clonotype was obtained from a man in his forties or fifties with primary liver carcinoma and hepatitis B virus infection. What was sequenced was liver tumor tissue from sampling region 2. The sample's subset: tumor region T2, inferior pole. The chain's CDR3 is CASSQDSPGLAGLGEPFF. The CDR3 DNA reads as TGCGCCAGCAGCCAGGATAGCCCCGGACTAGCGGGCCTGGGGGAGCCGTTTTTT.